Presented here are 3 T cell receptor beta chains from one specimen sequenced in a study of regulatory T cells in long-lasting Graves disease. Investigators prepared the TCR beta libraries by applying iRepertoire HTBI primers and Arm-PCR of CDR3 regions. TCRdb reprocessed the multiplex PCR reads with MiXCR, giving one entry per CDR3 protein. The sample lists some 230,000 distinct CDR3 sequences, around 16% occurring once. Time point described: newly diagnosed GD, antithyroid drugs for less than 3 months. Construction of the TCR library relied on RNA isolated from PBMCs. The material was peripheral blood mononuclear cells (PBMCs), obtained at new diagnosis, from a patient treated with antithyroid drugs. The source is a female donor with Graves disease.

The chain is built from TRBV2 and TRBJ2-7; D not certain. Germline V gene sequence: CDR1 SNHLY, CDR2 FYNNEI. The CDR3 spans 13 residues. The ends were cut back, 6 bases at V and 5 bases at J, with 14 bases in the middle. CDR3 protein: CASSLAPANEQYF. The CDR3 DNA is TGTGCCAGCAGCTTAGCCCCGGCCAACGAGCAGTACTTC. Full variable domain (rest looked up from reference TRBV2 and TRBJ2-7): EPEVTQTPSHQVTQMGQEVILRCVPISNHLYFYWYRQILGQKVEFLVSFYNNEISEKSEIFDDQFSVERPDGSNFTLKIRSTKLEDSAMYFCASSLAPANEQYFGPGTRLTVT.

The CDR3 bases are TGTGCCACCAGTGATGGGCTCCCGGGCGTAGACGAGCAGTACTTC. Protein: CATSDGLPGVDEQYF. The gene calls are TRBV24-1 and TRBJ2-7; D gene ambiguous. This CDR3 has 15 amino acids. Trimming cost V 3 bases and J 5 bases, with 16 bases left between them. The germline CDR1 and CDR2 sequences are KGHDR and SFDVKD.

This clonotype came up many times. The chain carries TRBV15 and TRBJ2-1; D may be TRBD1 (5 bases). V dropped 3 bases and J dropped 5 bases, with 8 bases sitting between them. Per the germline V gene, CDR1 is LNHNV and CDR2 is YYDKDF (reference sequence). The CDR3 is 13 residues long. The CDR3 reads CATSSDRDNEQFF. The CDR3 nucleotides read TGTGCCACCAGCAGCGACAGAGACAATGAGCAGTTCTTC.